The 3 T cell receptor beta chains presented below share a single source sample, sequenced in a study of CD8 T cells in ankylosing spondylitis. Whole-study findings and limits: In ankylosing spondylitis blood, a motif of seven to nine highly homologous TCR beta variants appeared characteristic.

One entry per CDR3 protein results from TCRdb running MiXCR on the 5' RACE reads. The data show over 400,000 distinct CDR3 sequences, with 25% to 30% seen just once and 0.89% held by the top ten. No antigen has been assigned to these receptors. Source material: blood, either unsorted or a sorted T cell fraction (not recorded which). These receptors were taken from a male donor with ankylosing spondylitis.

The rearrangement joins TRBV3-1 to TRBJ2-7, with D maybe TRBD1 (6 bases). CDR3 length: 13 amino acids. Germline V gene data show CDR1 as LGHDT and CDR2 as YNNKEL (reference sequence). The ends were cut back, 1 base at V and 6 bases at J, with 10 bases in the middle. CDR3: CASSQGLGGEQYV. The CDR3 DNA sequence: TGTGCCAGCAGCCAAGGGTTAGGGGGCGAGCAGTACGTC.

This clonotype was seen more than once but under ten times. V usage is TRBV6-1 and J usage is TRBJ1-1; D is possibly TRBD1 (6 bases). The germline V and J ends were trimmed by 5 bases and 7 bases, with 23 bases remaining between them. CDR1 MNHNS and CDR2 SASEGT come from the germline V gene. CDR3 length equals 16 residues. The CDR3 bases are TGTGCCAGCAGTCCATTCGGCGGGGGGGGCCGAGGTGAAGCTTTCTTT. This encodes CASSPFGGGGRGEAFF.

The genes are TRBV21-1 and TRBJ2-2; TRBD1, as called in the table, went unchecked against the DNA. TRBV21-1 represents a pseudogene. The CDR3 covers 17 residues. CDR3 protein: CASSNGQGAPLTGELFF. Here the CDR3 DNA reads TGTGCCAGCAGCAACGGACAGGGGGCCCCCTTGACCGGGGAGCTGTTTTTT.